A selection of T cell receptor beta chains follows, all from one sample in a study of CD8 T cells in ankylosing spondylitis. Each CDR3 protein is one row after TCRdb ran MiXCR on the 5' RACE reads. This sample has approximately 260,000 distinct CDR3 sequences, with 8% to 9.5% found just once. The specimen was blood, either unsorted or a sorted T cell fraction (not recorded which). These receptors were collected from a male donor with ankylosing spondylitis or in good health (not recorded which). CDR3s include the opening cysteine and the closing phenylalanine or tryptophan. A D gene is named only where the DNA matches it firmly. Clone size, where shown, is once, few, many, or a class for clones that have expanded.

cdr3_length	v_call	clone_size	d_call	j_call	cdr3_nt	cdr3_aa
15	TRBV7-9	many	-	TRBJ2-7	TGTGCCAGCAGCAGTGCGGCATCTCTCGGGTACGAGCAGTACTTC	CASSSAASLGYEQYF
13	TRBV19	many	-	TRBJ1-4	TGTGCCAGTAAGGGGGCAACTAATGAAAAACTGTTTTTT	CASKGATNEKLFF
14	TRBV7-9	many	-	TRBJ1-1	TGTGCCAGCAGCCCAGAGGTCTTGAGGACTGAAGCTTCCTTT	CASSPEVLRTEASF
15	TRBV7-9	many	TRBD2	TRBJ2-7	TGTGCCAGCAGCTTACCAGCGGGAGAGTCCTACGAGCAGTACTTC	CASSLPAGESYEQYF
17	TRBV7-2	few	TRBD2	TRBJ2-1	TGTGCCAGCAGCCTTGGGGTAGCGGGCTCCTCTGACAATGAGCAGTTCTTC	CASSLGVAGSSDNEQFF
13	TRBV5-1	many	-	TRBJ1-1	TGCGCCAGCAGATGGGGGCGTTCGGCTGAAGCTTTCTTT	CASRWGRSAEAFF
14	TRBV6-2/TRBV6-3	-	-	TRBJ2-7	TGTGCCAGCAGCGTTAGGAGGGCTCAAGGAGAGCAGTACTTC	CASSVRRAQGEQYF
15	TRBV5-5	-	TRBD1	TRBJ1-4	TGTGCCAGCAGCTTGGAAGGGACAGCGGGGGAAAAACTGTTTTTT	CASSLEGTAGEKLFF
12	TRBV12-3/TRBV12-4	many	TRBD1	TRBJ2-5	TGTGCCAGCAAGGACAGGGAAGAGACCCAGTACTTC	CASKDREETQYF
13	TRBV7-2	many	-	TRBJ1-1	TGTGCCAGCAGCTTAGGGGAGGGCACTGAAGCTTTCTTT	CASSLGEGTEAFF
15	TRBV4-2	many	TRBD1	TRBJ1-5	TGTGCCAGCAGCCAAGACAGGGAGGGGGCTCAGCCCCAGCATTTT	CASSQDREGAQPQHF
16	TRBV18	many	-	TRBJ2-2	TGTGCCAGCTCACCATTTGGGACACAAAACACCGGGGAGCTGTTTTTT	CASSPFGTQNTGELFF
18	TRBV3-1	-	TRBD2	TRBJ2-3	TGTGCCACCAGCCCGGGGGGGGAGGGTATTCTTAGCACAGATACGCAGTATTTT	CATSPGGEGILSTDTQYF
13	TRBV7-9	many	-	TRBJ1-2	TGTGCCAGCAGGTCGGACAGCGCCTATGGCTACACCTTC	CASRSDSAYGYTF
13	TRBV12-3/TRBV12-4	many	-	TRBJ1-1	TGTGCCAGCAGTACCGGACCGAACACTGAAGCTTTCTTT	CASSTGPNTEAFF
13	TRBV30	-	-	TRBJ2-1	TGTGCCTGGTCACCCCAGGGGACGGGTGAGCAGTTCTTC	CAWSPQGTGEQFF
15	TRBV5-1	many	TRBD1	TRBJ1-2	TGCGCCAGCAGCCCTCGGGGGGACAGTGATGATGGCTACACCTTC	CASSPRGDSDDGYTF
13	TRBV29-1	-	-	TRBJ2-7	TGCAGCGTTTGTCCGGGACATATCTACGAGCAGTACTTC	CSVCPGHIYEQYF
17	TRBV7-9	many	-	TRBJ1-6	TGTGCCAGCAGCCCCCCGGACAGTCCGATCTATAATTCACCCCTCCACTTT	CASSPPDSPIYNSPLHF
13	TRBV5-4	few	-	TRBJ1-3	TGTGCCAGCAGCCTGTACTCTGGAAACACCATATATTTT	CASSLYSGNTIYF
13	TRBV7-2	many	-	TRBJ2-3	TGTGCCAGCAGCTTAGGCGCGGGGGATACGCAGTATTTT	CASSLGAGDTQYF
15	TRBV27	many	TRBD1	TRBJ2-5	TGTGCCAGCAGTTTATTCGACCAGGGGGCGGAGACCCAGTACTTC	CASSLFDQGAETQYF
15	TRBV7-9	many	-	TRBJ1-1	TGTGCCAGCAGCCTCTCTGGATCGGGTAACACTGAAGCTTTCTTT	CASSLSGSGNTEAFF
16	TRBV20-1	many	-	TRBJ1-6	TGCAGTGCTAGAGAGGGTCAGGGACGGTATAATTCACCCCTCCACTTT	CSAREGQGRYNSPLHF
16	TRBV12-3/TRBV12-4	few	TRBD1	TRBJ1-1	TGTGCCAGCAGTTCAGGGGGGGGCCTGATCAACACTGAAGCTTTCTTT	CASSSGGGLINTEAFF
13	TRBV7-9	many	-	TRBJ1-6	TGTGCCAGCAGCTTAGAACAAATGACACCCCTCCACTTT	CASSLEQMTPLHF
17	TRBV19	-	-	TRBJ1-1	TGTGCCAGTAGTATAGAACTCCCACAGGGTATGAACACTGAAGCTTTCTTT	CASSIELPQGMNTEAFF
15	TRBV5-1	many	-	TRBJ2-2	TGCGCCAGCAGCTGGGACAATCCGAACACCGGGGAGCTGTTTTTT	CASSWDNPNTGELFF
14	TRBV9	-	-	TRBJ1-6	TGTGCCAGCAGCGTAGATCTTTGGGATTCACCCCTCCACTTT	CASSVDLWDSPLHF
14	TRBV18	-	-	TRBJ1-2	TGTGCCAGCTCACCACGTTCAGGGAACTATGGCTACACCTTC	CASSPRSGNYGYTF
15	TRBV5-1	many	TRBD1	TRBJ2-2	TGCGCCAGCAGGTCCGGGACAGAGAACACCGGGGAGCTGTTTTTT	CASRSGTENTGELFF
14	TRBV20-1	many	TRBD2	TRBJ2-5	TGCAGTGCCCCACCGGGAGCGGGAGATGAGACCCAGTACTTC	CSAPPGAGDETQYF
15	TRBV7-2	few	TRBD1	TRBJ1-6	TGTGCCAGCAGTTACCGGGACAGGGTTGGTTCACCCCTCCACTTT	CASSYRDRVGSPLHF